A single sample is the source of the 20 T cell receptor beta chains below, sequenced in a study of T cell responses to AZD1222 COVID-19 vaccine. Some clones are missing from TCRdb's copy, which holds only in-frame ones; the method was immunoSEQ multiplex PCR. This repertoire shows 75,000 to 90,000 clones, around nine tenths found once; its top ten account for around 2%. Sample: peripheral blood, taken on day 0 of AZD1222 vaccination. The receptor source for this set is an adult in good health.

The chain employs TRBV5-4 and TRBJ2-5; unclear D gene. This CDR3 comprises 13 residues. Trimming pared 5 bases from V and 5 bases from J, leaving 13 bases between. Germline-derived CDR1 and CDR2 are SGHNT and YYREEE (reference sequence). This CDR3 is CASRSTMTETQYF. The CDR3 DNA is TGTGCCAGCAGAAGTACCATGACCGAGACCCAGTACTTC.

The V call is TRBV12-3 or TRBV12-4, the J call TRBJ1-2; D might be TRBD1 (5 bases). The CDR3 extends over 12 amino acids. V was trimmed by 5 bases and J by 8 bases, leaving 12 bases between them. The CDR3 sequence is CASSVGGVGYTF. The CDR3 nucleotides read TGTGCCAGCAGTGTTGGGGGAGTCGGCTACACCTTC.

The CDR3, as DNA: TGTGCCAGCAGTCAACAATCTCGTGGGGCTTTCTTT. Translating it yields CASSQQSRGAFF. V usage is TRBV12-3 or TRBV12-4 and J usage is TRBJ1-1, with D unclear. V lost 5 bases and J lost 11, with 15 bases in between. The CDR3 totals 12 residues.

The chain combines TRBV4-3 with TRBJ1-3; D gene uncertain. Germline CDR1 LGHNA, CDR2 YSLEER. Between the trimmed V and J ends, which lost 0 bases and 3 bases, there was a span of 6 bases. CDR3 size: 14 residues. The CDR3 region is CASSQEGFGNTIYF. CDR3 in DNA: TGCGCCAGCAGCCAAGAGGGTTTTGGAAACACCATATATTTT.

This clone showed up just once. The chain recombines TRBV19 with TRBJ1-2; 7 bases align to TRBD1. CDR3 length equals 14 residues. Germline V gene sequence: CDR1 LNHDA, CDR2 SQIVND (reference sequence). With V trimmed by 4 bases and J by 4 bases, 6 bases remained unmatched. For the CDR3, the DNA is TGTGCCAGTAGTAGAGGGACAGATACCTATGGCTACACCTTC. Its translation: CASSRGTDTYGYTF. Supplemented by reference TRBV19 and TRBJ1-2, the full variable domain reads DGGITQSPKYLFRKEGQNVTLSCEQNLNHDAMYWYRQDPGQGLRLIYYSQIVNDFQKGDIAEGYSVSREKKESFPLTVTSAQKNPTAFYLCASSRGTDTYGYTFGSGTRLTVV.

The chain has TRBV2 and TRBJ2-7; D perhaps matches TRBD2 (5 bases). Germline V gene sequence: CDR1 SNHLY, CDR2 FYNNEI. The CDR3 has 11 residues. V was pared by 4 bases and J by 5 bases, with 6 bases between. The CDR3 protein is CASSAGNEQYF. DNA for the CDR3: TGTGCCAGCAGTGCGGGGAACGAGCAGTACTTC.

The rearrangement joins TRBV10-3 to TRBJ2-7; D is possibly TRBD2 (6 bases). V lost 6 bases to trimming and J lost 3 bases, with 12 bases between them. This CDR3 is built from 13 residues. Germline V gene sequence: CDR1 ENHRY, CDR2 SYGVKD. The chain's CDR3 is CAISKEGIYEQYF. CDR3 DNA sequence: TGTGCCATCAGCAAGGAGGGAATCTACGAGCAGTACTTC.

This chain uses TRBV21-1 with TRBJ2-4. TRBV21-1 constitutes a pseudogene. The CDR3 runs to 19 residues. CDR3 sequence: CASSLLWGDTELAKNIQYF. CDR3 nucleotide sequence: TGTGCCAGCAGCCTTCTCTGGGGGGACACCGAACTAGCCAAAAACATTCAGTACTTC.

This clone was seen a single time. The chain links TRBV30 to TRBJ2-7; 7 nucleotides line up with TRBD1. CDR1 and CDR2 (germline): GTSNPN, SVGIG (reference sequence). V was clipped by 2 bases and J by 6 bases; unmatched bases: 7. This CDR3 has 13 amino acids. CDR3 residues: CAWSLDGTVEQYF. The DNA for the CDR3 is TGTGCCTGGAGTCTAGATGGGACAGTCGAGCAGTACTTC.

This chain joins TRBV11-2 and TRBJ2-2, with a weak D call TRBD1 (6 bases). Trimming took off 3 bases at V and 1 base at J, with 18 bases between the two ends. The CDR3 sequence is 18 residues long. The germline CDR1 and CDR2 sequences are SGHAT and FQNNGV. CDR3 loop: CASSFRDILWENTGELFF. CDR3 sequence (DNA): TGTGCCAGCAGCTTTCGGGACATCCTTTGGGAGAACACCGGGGAGCTGTTTTTT.

The chain couples TRBV19 to TRBJ1-2; weak D call: TRBD1 (5 bases). This CDR3 region has 14 residues. Germline V CDR1 and CDR2: LNHDA, SQIVND (reference sequence). V shed 4 bases and J shed 4 bases, with 13 bases lying between them. The CDR3 nucleotides are TGTGCCAGTAGTAGCCAGGCAGGGCCCTATGGCTACACCTTC. Translating gives CASSSQAGPYGYTF.

This sequence joins TRBV4-3 and TRBJ2-6, with D possibly matching TRBD2 (5 bases). Germline CDR1 LGHNA, CDR2 YSLEER. This CDR3 spans 16 amino acids. The V end was cut by 4 bases, the J end by 3 bases, with 13 bases between. CDR3 DNA: TGCGCCAGCAGCCCGACGGACCGGGATGGGGCCAACGTCCTGACTTTC. As protein: CASSPTDRDGANVLTF.

The chain has TRBV6-1 and TRBJ1-2, with D unclear. Germline V gene data show CDR1 as MNHNS and CDR2 as SASEGT. The CDR3 runs to 16 residues. V shed 0 bases and J shed 4 bases, with 15 bases lying between them. The CDR3 loop is CASSEALSSRFYGYTF. CDR3 in DNA: TGTGCCAGCAGTGAAGCCCTCAGCTCCCGCTTCTATGGCTACACCTTC.

This clone appeared a single time. The rearrangement links TRBV7-8 to TRBJ2-7, with D uncertain. The V gene's germline CDR1 is SGHVS and CDR2 FQNEAQ. This CDR3 comprises 11 residues. The V and J ends lost 8 bases and 3 bases respectively, with 8 bases between them. The CDR3 loop reads CASSRIYEQYF. The CDR3 nucleotides read TGTGCCAGCTCTAGGATCTACGAGCAGTACTTC.

The genes are TRBV29-1 and TRBJ1-1; TRBD1 matches at 7 bases. The V gene end was trimmed by 5 bases and the J gene end by 1 base; junction bases not matched to a gene: 4. There are 13 residues in the CDR3. Germline CDR1 SQVTM, CDR2 ANQGSEA. This chain's CDR3 is CSVFRTGNTEAFF. CDR3 DNA sequence: TGCAGCGTTTTCCGGACAGGGAACACTGAAGCTTTCTTT.

The V gene is TRBV11-2, the J gene TRBJ2-5, with a possible D match to TRBD1 (6 bases). V lost 0 bases to trimming and J lost 4 bases, with 9 bases between them. CDR1 is SGHAT, CDR2 FQNNGV, per germline. The CDR3 length is 14 residues. The chain's CDR3 is CASSLDRGRETQYF. CDR3 coding DNA: TGTGCCAGCAGCTTAGACAGGGGAAGAGAGACCCAGTACTTC.

This clone appeared a single time. The V call is TRBV18, the J call TRBJ1-1; D is unresolved. Trimming stripped 2 bases from V and 0 bases from J, with 7 bases between. This CDR3 is built from 14 residues. Looked up from germline, CDR1 is KGHSH and CDR2 is LQKENI. CDR3 amino acids: CASSPAALNTEAFF. CDR3 in DNA: TGTGCCAGCTCACCAGCAGCCCTGAACACTGAAGCTTTCTTT.

This clone was recorded many times. The rearrangement uses TRBV7-9 and TRBJ1-1; no clear D gene. Trimming removed 5 bases at V and 1 base at J, with 8 bases between. The length of the CDR3 is 13 residues. Germline CDR1 and CDR2: SEHNR and FQNEAQ (reference sequence). The CDR3 DNA follows: TGTGCCAGCAGCCGATCCGGGAACACTGAAGCTTTCTTT. Translated, it gives CASSRSGNTEAFF.

The CDR3 reads CASSPGTSNNEQFF. As DNA, the CDR3 is TGTGCCAGCAGTCCCGGGACTAGCAACAATGAGCAGTTCTTC. The chain joins TRBV27 to TRBJ2-1; 9 bases are a match to TRBD2. The V segment lost 5 bases and the J segment 5 bases; nucleotides outside the gene matches: 4. Looked up from germline, CDR1 is MNHEY and CDR2 is SMNVEV (reference sequence). The CDR3 extends over 14 amino acids.

The gene calls are TRBV29-1 and TRBJ1-4, with TRBD1 as a possible D gene (6 bases). Trimming left V 3 bases short and J 5 bases short, with 16 bases between. The CDR3 consists of 15 residues. Germline V gives CDR1 SQVTM, CDR2 ANQGSEA. As DNA, the CDR3 is TGCAGCGTTGATTATTGGGAAGGGGGGAATGAAAAACTGTTTTTT. It encodes CSVDYWEGGNEKLFF.